This T cell receptor (beta chain) comes out of a study of T cells in Graves' hyperthyroidism and ophthalmopathy. The length of the CDR3 is 15 residues. Germline lookup yields CDR1 LNHDA and CDR2 SQIVND (reference sequence). Trimming took 9 bases from V and 6 from J; bases not matched to a gene: 10. The TCR beta CDR3 regions underwent amplification using RNA transcripts as the source. HTBI primers drove first-round RT-PCR of the TCR CDR3. TCRdb used MiXCR to reprocess the multiplex PCR reads, holding one entry per CDR3 protein. The sample yields about 680,000 distinct CDR3 sequences, around 40% seen once.

The chain couples TRBV19 to TRBJ1-5; TRBD1 matches at 11 bases. This TCR was sampled from a middle-aged woman with Graves' hyperthyroidism. Sequenced material: blood. DNA of the CDR3: TGTGCCAGCTCAACGGGACAGGGGGATTCTCAGCCCCAGCATTTT. It is translated as CASSTGQGDSQPQHF. Combining the CDR3 with reference TRBV19 and TRBJ1-5 gives the whole variable domain DGGITQSPKYLFRKEGQNVTLSCEQNLNHDAMYWYRQDPGQGLRLIYYSQIVNDFQKGDIAEGYSVSREKKESFPLTVTSAQKNPTAFYLCASSTGQGDSQPQHFGDGTRLSIL.